These 32 T cell receptor beta chains originate from one sample sequenced in a study of T cell clusters in autoimmune cytopenias. Roughly 38,000 genome equivalents of blood DNA were amplified for TRB. TRB was amplified by touch-down multiplex PCR, primer pools A and B combined. TCRdb reprocessed the multiplex PCR reads and reports one entry per CDR3 protein, with no DNA. This specimen shows fewer than 3,000 distinct CDR3 sequences; the ten leading clones hold around 45%. Specimen: peripheral blood. The receptors were gathered from a human donor with an autoimmune cytopenia or autoimmune hepatitis (not recorded which).

The chain carries TRBV7-6 and TRBJ2-3; checking the TCRdb D call of TRBD2 is not possible without DNA. Germline CDR1 is SGHVS and CDR2 is FNYEAQ. The CDR3 consists of 14 residues. CDR3 residues: CASSRGGIPDTQYF.

This clonotype counts as medium-sized by frequency. This chain uses TRBV11-1 with TRBJ2-7. Germline assignment: CDR1 SGHAT and CDR2 FQDESV (reference sequence). CDR3 length: 13 residues. The CDR3: CASSLSGPYEQYF.

The V gene is TRBV12-3 or TRBV12-4, the J gene TRBJ2-7. The CDR3 extends over 13 amino acids. The CDR3 spells CASSLDRVPEQYF.

The chain carries TRBV19 and TRBJ1-5; TCRdb's D gene call, TRBD1, goes unchecked for lack of DNA. Germline V gives CDR1 LNHDA, CDR2 SQIVND (reference sequence). The CDR3 totals 15 residues. The CDR3 spells CASSPQLQGSQPQHF.

This sequence joins TRBV6-1 and TRBJ1-4; checking the TCRdb D call of TRBD1 is not possible without DNA. Per the germline V gene, CDR1 is MNHNS and CDR2 is SASEGT. This CDR3 contains 15 residues. CDR3 sequence reads: CASSSGQGSNEKLFF.

This clonotype shows up as medium-sized (0.01 to 0.1%) by frequency. The V gene is TRBV30, the J gene TRBJ2-2. This CDR3 is 14 amino acids long. Germline CDR1 reads GTSNPN; CDR2 reads SVGIG (reference sequence). The CDR3 loop reads CAWSVLRNTGELFF.

By frequency, this clonotype registers medium-sized. V is TRBV6-5 and J is TRBJ1-4; absent DNA, TCRdb's TRBD1 call cannot be checked. The CDR3 spans 18 residues. Germline V lookup: CDR1 MNHEY, CDR2 SVGAGI. CDR3 region: CASSYYSRDREEAEKLFF.

This clonotype is labeled medium-sized based on frequency. This sequence joins TRBV28 and TRBJ1-6. This CDR3 is built from 16 residues. Germline CDR1 MDHEN, CDR2 SYDVKM. The CDR3: CASSFVGSSYNSPLHF.

The V gene is TRBV12-3 or TRBV12-4, the J gene TRBJ2-7; TCRdb proposes TRBD1, but this gene call is untestable without DNA. This CDR3 is built from 19 residues. This chain's CDR3 is CASRKSGGARSYYQYEQYF.

Judged by frequency, this clonotype is medium-sized. The V and J genes are TRBV6-4 and TRBJ2-2. This CDR3 is built from 16 residues. The germline gives CDR1 MRHNA, CDR2 SNTAGT. The CDR3 protein is CASSDSTTINTGELFF.

V usage is TRBV5-1 and J usage is TRBJ2-3; the TRBD2 assignment by TCRdb is unverifiable without DNA. Germline loops: CDR1 SGHRS, CDR2 YFSETQ. There are 16 residues in the CDR3. CDR3 sequence reads: CASSSTLAGVSDTQYF.

This clonotype counts as medium-sized by frequency. The V gene is TRBV6-5, the J gene TRBJ2-2; TCRdb indicates TRBD1, and absent DNA this call remains unverified. The germline V gene has CDR1 MNHEY and CDR2 SVGAGI. This CDR3 is built from 17 residues. This CDR3 reads CASSYSSDNANTGELFF.

The J gene is TRBJ1-5, the V gene TRBV5-6. CDR1 is SGHDT and CDR2 is YYEEEE in the germline V gene. The length of the CDR3 is 14 residues. The CDR3 region is CASSGGRFNQPQHF.

The V gene is TRBV12-3 or TRBV12-4, the J gene TRBJ2-1; TCRdb designates TRBD1, a call that cannot be tested without DNA. The CDR3 consists of 14 residues. CDR3 region: CAISDMGSYNEQFF.

This clonotype counts as medium-sized (0.01 to 0.1%) by frequency. The CDR3 here is CSAEPVDKDTQYF. The chain uses TRBV29-1 and TRBJ2-3. CDR3 size: 13 residues. Germline CDR1 is SQVTM and CDR2 is ANQGSEA.

This sequence joins TRBV7-6 and TRBJ2-2; the D gene TCRdb calls, TRBD1, cannot be checked with no DNA. CDR1 is SGHVS and CDR2 is FNYEAQ in the germline V gene. There are 15 residues in the CDR3. CDR3 in amino acids: CASSLVTGGTGELFF. Using reference TRBV7-6 and TRBJ2-2 for the parts outside the CDR3, the full variable domain is GAGVSQSPRYKVTKRGQDVALRCDPISGHVSLYWYRQALGQGPEFLTYFNYEAQQDKSGLPNDRFSAERPEGSISTLTIQRTEQRDSAMYRCASSLVTGGTGELFFGEGSRLTVL.

This clonotype shows up as medium-sized (0.01 to 0.1%) by frequency. The chain combines TRBV19 with TRBJ2-7; TCRdb picks TRBD1, but there is no DNA to check that call. Germline V gives CDR1 LNHDA, CDR2 SQIVND (reference sequence). This CDR3 is 14 amino acids long. CDR3 sequence reads: CASSGHSYSYEQYF.

Judged by frequency, this clonotype is medium-sized. The J gene is TRBJ2-7, the V gene TRBV19; lacking DNA, the TRBD1 call made by TCRdb goes unchecked. Germline V CDR1 and CDR2: LNHDA, SQIVND (reference sequence). This CDR3 contains 13 residues. CDR3 residues: CASSIEGEHEQYF.

The chain is built from TRBV20-1 and TRBJ1-5; there is no DNA to check the TCRdb D call of TRBD1. CDR1 and CDR2 (germline): DFQATT, SNEGSKA (reference sequence). The CDR3 has 15 amino acids. CDR3: CSAQTGASSNQPQHF.

The CDR3 sequence: CASSFRGNTIYF. The rearrangement uses TRBV5-6 and TRBJ1-3. Germline assignment: CDR1 SGHDT and CDR2 YYEEEE. This CDR3 is built from 12 residues.

The V and J genes are TRBV4-2 and TRBJ2-7. CDR1 is LGHNA and CDR2 is YNFKEQ in the germline V gene. The CDR3 has 14 amino acids. CDR3 amino acids: CASSQGVTPYEQYF.

This clonotype is classed as medium-sized (0.01 to 0.1%) by frequency. J is TRBJ1-1 and V is TRBV6-2 or TRBV6-3; there is no DNA to check the TCRdb D call of TRBD1. CDR1 MNHEY and CDR2 SVGEGT come from the germline V gene. The CDR3 loop spans 15 amino acids. This chain's CDR3 is CATLLPRRQNTEAFF.

V usage is TRBV6-6 and J usage is TRBJ1-6. CDR3 length: 14 amino acids. Germline CDR1 MNHNY, CDR2 SVGAGI (reference sequence). CDR3 region: CASSLHGHNSPLHF.

By frequency, this clonotype registers medium-sized. The chain joins TRBV5-5 to TRBJ2-3; TCRdb's D gene call, TRBD1, goes unchecked for lack of DNA. Looked up from germline, CDR1 is SGHKS and CDR2 is YYEKEE (reference sequence). The CDR3 is 14 amino acids. The CDR3 region is CASKGQGFTDTQYF.

Judged by frequency, this clonotype is medium-sized (0.01 to 0.1%). This chain connects TRBV19 to TRBJ1-6; absent DNA, TCRdb's TRBD1 call cannot be checked. Looked up from germline, CDR1 is LNHDA and CDR2 is SQIVND (reference sequence). The CDR3 has 13 residues. CDR3 sequence reads: CAITGSPHSPLHF.

This sequence joins TRBV29-1 and TRBJ2-5; with no DNA, the TCRdb D assignment of TRBD1 cannot be verified. From germline, CDR1 is SQVTM and CDR2 ANQGSEA. This CDR3 comprises 14 residues. CDR3 amino acids: CSVMTGGDVETQYF.

This clonotype is classed as medium-sized by frequency. This rearrangement joins TRBV30 to TRBJ2-7; TCRdb designates TRBD1, a call that cannot be tested without DNA. From germline, CDR1 is GTSNPN and CDR2 SVGIG (reference sequence). The CDR3 loop spans 12 amino acids. CDR3 amino acids: CASTGSDYEQYF.

This chain joins TRBV12-3 or TRBV12-4 and TRBJ2-7; TCRdb's assignment of TRBD2 cannot be checked, as there is no DNA. The length of the CDR3 is 15 residues. CDR3 protein: CASSHLAGGTYEQYF.

The chain is built from TRBV6-5 and TRBJ1-6; with no DNA, the TCRdb D assignment of TRBD1 cannot be verified. CDR3 length: 16 residues. CDR1 MNHEY and CDR2 SVGAGI come from the germline V gene. CDR3 sequence reads: CASSQTGQLFGSPLHF.

According to its frequency, this clonotype is medium-sized (0.01 to 0.1%). The rearrangement joins TRBV24-1 to TRBJ2-3; TCRdb returns TRBD1, unconfirmable since there is no DNA. Per germline, CDR1 KGHDR and CDR2 SFDVKD. This CDR3 spans 13 amino acids. CDR3 amino acids: CATTPGTTDTQYF.

The chain recombines TRBV6-1 with TRBJ1-1; TCRdb outputs TRBD1, but without DNA this stays unchecked. The CDR3 sequence is 14 residues long. Germline V gene sequence: CDR1 MNHNS, CDR2 SASEGT. The CDR3 spells CASSEAGGDTEAFF.

The chain has TRBV5-4 and TRBJ2-3; the TRBD1 assignment by TCRdb is unverifiable without DNA. CDR3 length: 13 residues. Per the germline V gene, CDR1 is SGHNT and CDR2 is YYREEE (reference sequence). CDR3 in amino acids: CASSAGQADTQYF.